These 12 T cell receptor beta chains were sequenced from one sample in a study of blood T cells in healthy people across ages. The authors ran a second PCR of roughly 6 to 12 cycles using a sample-barcoded 5' primer and a J-beta primer mix. TCRdb reanalysed the 5' RACE reads using MiXCR and keeps one entry per CDR3 protein. The table lists about 500,000 distinct CDR3 sequences, about 25% of them singletons. These same records also appear under a second study, on T cells of mothers and their children.

Sample: blood. The origin of the receptors is a boy aged 5-17 years in good health.

There are a few counts of this clonotype. V gene TRBV2 combines with J gene TRBJ2-5, with no clear D. The CDR3 has 15 residues. With 4 bases removed from V and 1 base from J, the gap between germline ends came to 13 bases. Per the germline V gene, CDR1 is SNHLY and CDR2 is FYNNEI. In DNA, the CDR3 is TGTGCCAGCAGTGGGCCGGCACGATCCCAAGAGACCCAGTACTTC. Its translation is CASSGPARSQETQYF.

The chain is built from TRBV25-1 and TRBJ2-7; D unclear. The CDR3 extends over 13 amino acids. With 6 bases removed from V and 0 bases from J, the gap between germline ends came to 9 bases. Per the germline V gene, CDR1 is MGHDK and CDR2 is SYGVNS. Here the CDR3 DNA reads TGTGCCAGCAGGAGGACGGCCTCCTACGAGCAGTACTTC. Residues: CASRRTASYEQYF.

This clonotype came up a few times. The genes are TRBV6-1 and TRBJ1-2; D is perhaps TRBD1 (5 bases). The CDR3 is 15 amino acids. The V gene lost 1 base and the J gene lost 5 bases, with 14 bases spanning the gap. Germline V gene sequence: CDR1 MNHNS, CDR2 SASEGT. CDR3 coding DNA: TGTGCCAGCAGTGAAGGACCTACAGGCAAATATGGCTACACCTTC. Encoded protein: CASSEGPTGKYGYTF.

This CDR3 reads CASSDRAYSNQPQHF. CDR3 nucleotides: TGTGCCAGCAGTGACAGGGCATATAGCAATCAGCCCCAGCATTTT. The V call is TRBV12-3 or TRBV12-4, the J call TRBJ1-5, with 7 bases aligning to TRBD1. The CDR3 spans 15 residues. J lost 0 bases, V lost 5 bases, and 4 bases had no gene match.

The rearrangement links TRBV5-1 to TRBJ1-4; D remains unclear. Trimming removed 1 base from V and 4 bases from J, with 11 bases in between. Germline assignment: CDR1 SGHRS and CDR2 YFSETQ. This CDR3 comprises 15 residues. CDR3 sequence reads: CASSLNPGVNEKLFF. In DNA form, the CDR3 reads TGCGCCAGCAGCTTGAATCCGGGAGTTAATGAAAAACTGTTTTTT.

The chain couples TRBV24-1 to TRBJ2-1, with a possible D match to TRBD1 (6 bases). In germline, CDR1 is KGHDR, CDR2 SFDVKD. The CDR3 contains 14 residues. The V end was cut by 2 bases, the J end by 9 bases, with 13 bases between. For the CDR3, the DNA is TGTGCCACCAGTGATTCCGTCCAGGGGCGTGAGCAGTTCTTC. It is translated as CATSDSVQGREQFF.

A few counts support this clonotype. The chain recombines TRBV4-3 with TRBJ2-7, with D perhaps TRBD1 (6 bases). This CDR3 is built from 17 residues. V was shortened by 4 bases and J by 2 bases, with 21 bases between the two germline ends. Germline V gene lookup returns CDR1 LGHNA and CDR2 YSLEER. The CDR3 spells CASSPRDRQSGAYEQYF. Here the CDR3 DNA reads TGCGCCAGCAGCCCCAGAGACAGGCAAAGCGGCGCCTACGAGCAGTACTTC.

This clonotype was found a few times. The rearrangement joins TRBV20-1 to TRBJ2-5; D is unclear. Germline V gene data show CDR1 as DFQATT and CDR2 as SNEGSKA (reference sequence). V was shortened by 7 bases and J by 3 bases, with 6 bases between the two germline ends. The length of the CDR3 is 10 residues. The CDR3 sequence: CSGVEETQYF. In nucleotides, the CDR3 is TGCAGTGGGGTGGAAGAGACCCAGTACTTC.

The V and J genes are TRBV29-1 and TRBJ2-7; 10 bases agree with TRBD2. With 4 bases clipped from V and 6 bases from J, the junction kept 3 bases outside the gene matches. The CDR3 is 12 amino acids. From germline, CDR1 is SQVTM and CDR2 ANQGSEA. This CDR3 reads CSVVSSGSEQYF. The CDR3 nucleotides read TGCAGCGTTGTTTCTAGCGGGAGCGAGCAGTACTTC.

This clonotype was observed a handful of times. This CDR3 reads CASGPPATSGTTYEQYF. As DNA, the CDR3 is TGTGCTAGTGGACCCCCCGCGACTAGCGGGACCACCTACGAGCAGTACTTC. This rearrangement joins TRBV12-5 to TRBJ2-5, with TRBD2 identical over 11 bases. The J call is doubtful: the DNA matches TRBJ2-7 better. CDR1 is LGHNT and CDR2 is FRNRAP in the germline V gene. The CDR3 covers 17 residues.

This clonotype was counted between two and nine times. The chain couples TRBV4-3 to TRBJ1-4, with 8 bases lining up with TRBD1. This CDR3 spans 19 amino acids. V dropped 4 bases and J dropped 8; count of bases not matched to a gene: 21. Germline-derived CDR1 and CDR2 are LGHNA and YSLEER. The CDR3 DNA reads TGCGCCAGCAGCCCGACTCCGGGACAGGCCAGTGCACCAAGGGAAAAACTGTTTTTT. Translation gives CASSPTPGQASAPREKLFF.

This clonotype was seen only a few times. CDR3 protein: CASSREFNEQFF. Here the CDR3 DNA reads TGTGCCAGCAGTCGTGAATTCAATGAGCAGTTCTTC. The chain is built from TRBV2 and TRBJ2-5; no firm D call. With the DNA end fitting TRBJ2-1 better, the J assignment may be wrong. The length of the CDR3 is 12 residues. Germline CDR1 reads SNHLY; CDR2 reads FYNNEI.